Following are 22 T cell receptor beta chains from one sample sequenced in a study of T cells in Graves' hyperthyroidism and ophthalmopathy. From RNA transcripts, TCR beta CDR3 regions were amplified. RT-PCR in the first round (using the HTBI primer set) targeted the TCR CDR3. TCRdb independently ran MiXCR on the multiplex PCR reads; one entry per CDR3 protein. Here the sample spans around 350,000 distinct CDR3 sequences, 14% being singletons. What was sequenced was blood. These receptors came from a young woman with Graves' ophthalmopathy.

This clonotype was detected many times. This chain connects TRBV12-3 or TRBV12-4 to TRBJ1-1; D perhaps matches TRBD1 (5 bases). V was trimmed by 0 bases and J by 1 base, leaving 12 bases between them. This CDR3 has 16 amino acids. The CDR3 DNA is TGTGCCAGCAGTTTAGCGCACGGGGCGGGGAACACTGAAGCTTTCTTT. It specifies CASSLAHGAGNTEAFF.

This clonotype was recorded at least ten times. V gene TRBV7-2 combines with J gene TRBJ2-1; 10 bases are a match to TRBD2. CDR3 size: 18 residues. Germline loops: CDR1 SGHTA, CDR2 FQGNSA. The V gene end was trimmed by 1 base and the J gene end by 7 bases; junction bases not matched to a gene: 13. The CDR3 DNA reads as TGTGCCAGCAGCTTAGTTGGCGTTGGTAGCGGGGGGCTGAATGAGCAGTTCTTC. Protein sequence: CASSLVGVGSGGLNEQFF.

This clonotype showed up many times. The genes are TRBV12-3 or TRBV12-4 and TRBJ1-1; D gene unclear. The CDR3 has 13 residues. V was trimmed by 8 bases and J by 1 base, leaving 11 bases between them. This chain's CDR3 is CASRPGSNTEAFF. CDR3 DNA sequence: TGTGCCAGCCGACCGGGGTCGAACACTGAAGCTTTCTTT.

This clonotype has ten or more counts. The chain links TRBV13 to TRBJ1-2, with D uncertain. The CDR3 length is 14 residues. V lost 2 bases to trimming and J lost 7 bases, with 14 bases between them. Germline CDR1 and CDR2: PRHDT and FYEKMQ (reference sequence). CDR3 nucleotides: TGTGCCAGCAGCTTAAAAGGGCAGCGAGGTGGCTACACCTTC. This sequence encodes CASSLKGQRGGYTF.

This clonotype was observed at least ten times. J is TRBJ1-2 and V is TRBV27, with D possibly matching TRBD1 (6 bases). CDR3 size: 15 residues. Trimming cost V 4 bases and J 4 bases, with 16 bases left between them. Germline V gives CDR1 MNHEY, CDR2 SMNVEV (reference sequence). The CDR3 spells CASSSDPGGLYGYTF. Written as DNA, the CDR3 is TGTGCCAGCAGTTCGGACCCGGGGGGCCTCTATGGCTACACCTTC.

Many counts were recorded for this clonotype. The chain is built from TRBV27 and TRBJ1-1; possible D gene TRBD1, 6 bases. Germline V CDR1 and CDR2: MNHEY, SMNVEV (reference sequence). The CDR3 loop spans 13 amino acids. Trimming pared 6 bases from V and 7 bases from J, leaving 15 bases between. CDR3 nucleotides: TGTGCCAGCAGCTTCCGTGGGACACTTGAAGCTTTCTTT. This codes for CASSFRGTLEAFF.

In this sample, this clonotype turned up many times. V gene TRBV28 combines with J gene TRBJ2-5; D possibly corresponds to TRBD2 (6 bases). The germline V gene has CDR1 MDHEN and CDR2 SYDVKM. V lost 4 bases and J lost 2, with 17 bases in between. The CDR3 spans 16 residues. The CDR3 sequence: CASSSPSGGIQETQYF. The CDR3 nucleotides read TGTGCCAGCAGTTCCCCCTCCGGGGGAATTCAAGAGACCCAGTACTTC.

This clonotype was seen repeatedly, ten times or more. The CDR3 here is CSARMVGTSSWGEQFF. DNA of the CDR3: TGCAGTGCCCGGATGGTCGGGACTAGTTCGTGGGGCGAGCAGTTCTTC. The chain carries TRBV20-1 and TRBJ2-1, with 8 nucleotides matching TRBD2. J gave up 10 bases and V 6 bases, and 20 bases lay outside the gene matches. The CDR3 runs 16 residues. Germline loops: CDR1 DFQATT, CDR2 SNEGSKA (reference sequence).

The table lists this clonotype with many counts. This chain links TRBV2 with TRBJ2-3; 8 bases are shared with TRBD1. The germline gives CDR1 SNHLY, CDR2 FYNNEI. Trimming cost V 7 bases and J 0 bases; bases outside gene matches: 9. CDR3 size: 16 residues. The CDR3 nucleotides read TGTGCCAGCACTCCGGGACAGGTTACTAGCACAGATACGCAGTATTTT. Protein product: CASTPGQVTSTDTQYF.

As for this clonotype: Sequence at one end of the junction differs from germline and may be a read error. This chain joins TRBV7-9 and TRBJ2-5; no firm D call. Germline CDR1 reads SEHNR; CDR2 reads FQNEAQ (reference sequence). This CDR3 has 14 residues. CDR3 amino acids: CASSLYRLPETQYF. The CDR3 DNA reads as TGCGCCAGCAGCTTATATAGGTTACCAGAGACCCAGTACTTC.

This clonotype was seen repeatedly, ten times or more. The CDR3 DNA is TGTGCCATCAGTGAGGACAGGGCAGACGAAAAACTGTTTTTT. Its translation: CAISEDRADEKLFF. The V call is TRBV10-3, the J call TRBJ1-4; 7 bases map to TRBD1. V lost 2 bases and J lost 8; bases outside the gene matches: 5. Germline V lookup: CDR1 ENHRY, CDR2 SYGVKD. This CDR3 is built from 14 residues.

The gene calls are TRBV5-1 and TRBJ2-7, with D possibly matching TRBD2 (6 bases). The germline gives CDR1 SGHRS, CDR2 YFSETQ. V gave up 5 bases and J gave up 6 bases, with 15 bases separating them. CDR3 size: 13 residues. CDR3 in DNA: TGCGCCAGCAGGGGCGGGGAACGAGGCGAGCAGTACTTC. This codes for CASRGGERGEQYF.

This clonotype was recorded at least ten times. The CDR3 DNA reads TGTGCCAGCAGCCTGGACACCTACAATGAGCAGTTCTTC. Translation: CASSLDTYNEQFF. V and J are TRBV7-9 and TRBJ2-1; a possible D gene is TRBD1 (5 bases). The CDR3 totals 13 residues. V was pared by 5 bases and J by 2 bases, with 7 bases between. Germline V gives CDR1 SEHNR, CDR2 FQNEAQ (reference sequence).

This clonotype appeared many times. The chain couples TRBV6-1 to TRBJ1-3; unclear D gene. This CDR3 has 13 residues. The germline CDR1 and CDR2 sequences are MNHNS and SASEGT. The CDR3 sequence: CGGRQPSGNTIYF. The CDR3 DNA reads TGTGGCGGACGGCAGCCCTCTGGAAACACCATATATTTT.

This clonotype was recorded many times. The V gene is TRBV28, the J gene TRBJ2-1, with D possibly being TRBD1 (6 bases). CDR1 is MDHEN and CDR2 is SYDVKM in the germline V gene. V lost 6 bases and J 1 base, leaving 13 bases between the germline ends. The CDR3 is 15 residues long. CDR3 in amino acids: CASSLYRDSYNEQFF. CDR3 sequence (DNA): TGTGCCAGCAGCCTATACAGGGATTCCTACAATGAGCAGTTCTTC. Variable domain in full (rest from reference TRBV28 and TRBJ2-1): DVKVTQSSRYLVKRTGEKVFLECVQDMDHENMFWYRQDPGLGLRLIYFSYDVKMKEKGDIPEGYSVSREKKERFSLILESASTNQTSMYLCASSLYRDSYNEQFFGPGTRLTVL.

This clonotype was detected ten times or more. The chain links TRBV12-3 or TRBV12-4 to TRBJ2-3; D uncertain. This CDR3 spans 13 amino acids. The V end lost 6 bases, the J end lost 0 bases, and 7 bases lay between the germline ends. In DNA form, the CDR3 reads TGTGCCAGCAGGCACGGGAGCACAGATACGCAGTATTTT. It is translated as CASRHGSTDTQYF.

This clonotype was counted at least ten times. The chain links TRBV2 to TRBJ2-7; D is possibly TRBD1 (6 bases). Trimming shortened V by 8 bases and J by 3 bases, and 11 bases separated the two germline ends. There are 12 residues in the CDR3. Per germline, CDR1 SNHLY and CDR2 FYNNEI. Here the CDR3 DNA reads TGTGCCAGCGTGGACAGAAACTACGAGCAGTACTTC. Encoded protein: CASVDRNYEQYF. The full variable domain, rest sourced from reference TRBV2 and TRBJ2-7, is EPEVTQTPSHQVTQMGQEVILRCVPISNHLYFYWYRQILGQKVEFLVSFYNNEISEKSEIFDDQFSVERPDGSNFTLKIRSTKLEDSAMYFCASVDRNYEQYFGPGTRLTVT.

This clonotype was counted many times. The chain uses TRBV30 and TRBJ2-5, with 7 nucleotides matching TRBD2. Trimming took 3 bases from V and 4 from J; bases not matched to a gene: 2. Per the germline V gene, CDR1 is GTSNPN and CDR2 is SVGIG (reference sequence). The CDR3 runs 12 residues. As DNA, the CDR3 is TGTGCCTGGAGAGGCGGGGGAGAGACCCAGTACTTC. This encodes CAWRGGGETQYF.

This clonotype appeared many times. The rearrangement joins TRBV2 to TRBJ1-2, with D hard to call. V was clipped by 4 bases and J by 8 bases, with 11 bases between them. Germline CDR1 SNHLY, CDR2 FYNNEI. This CDR3 has 12 residues. This CDR3 is CASSAGDGGYTF. CDR3 bases: TGTGCCAGCAGTGCGGGAGATGGCGGCTACACCTTC.

A note on this clonotype: An end of the junction differs from the germline gene, which may be a read error. This rearrangement joins TRBV27 to TRBJ2-1, with 11 bases lining up with TRBD1. The CDR3 runs 15 residues. Looked up from germline, CDR1 is MNHEY and CDR2 is SMNVEV (reference sequence). The CDR3 region has the DNA TGTGCCAGCAGGAACCGGGACAGGGGGTTGGGAGAGCAGTGCTTC. Translation: CASRNRDRGLGEQCF.

This clonotype occurred many times. J is TRBJ1-1 and V is TRBV4-1; D is unresolved. Trimming stripped 6 bases from V and 1 base from J, with 15 bases between. The CDR3 loop spans 15 amino acids. In germline, CDR1 is MGHRA, CDR2 YSYEKL. CDR3 sequence reads: CASRHEGLTNTEAFF. DNA of the CDR3: TGCGCCAGCAGACACGAGGGCCTAACGAACACTGAAGCTTTCTTT.

This clonotype was observed at least ten times. The genes are TRBV4-1 and TRBJ1-1; no clear D. CDR1 is MGHRA, CDR2 YSYEKL, per germline. The CDR3 contains 15 residues. Trimming took off 1 base at V and 1 base at J, with 10 bases between the two ends. CDR3 in DNA: TGCGCCAGCAGCCAAGCAATCGTGGGGAACACTGAAGCTTTCTTT. Protein sequence: CASSQAIVGNTEAFF.